Below, 16 T cell receptor beta chains from the same sample are listed, as sequenced in a study of beta chain features in type 1 diabetes. Overall study results and limits: TCRB CDR3s were moderately but significantly shorter in Type 1 diabetes patients in all four CD4+ subsets.

These receptors' antigens are unknown. The isolated RNA, all of it, was reverse transcribed, so expressed TCRB transcripts were what got sequenced. Produced via immunoSEQ multiplex PCR; TCRdb's table is partial and in-frame only. The data show hundreds of thousands of clones, around an eighth seen once. The specimen was naive CD4+ T cells from blood. These receptors were taken from a man in his late teens or twenties with type 1 diabetes.

This clone was detected only a few times. The chain recombines TRBV29-1 with TRBJ2-5; D remains ambiguous. Trimming shortened V by 3 bases and J by 1 base, and 6 bases separated the two germline ends. Germline CDR1 reads SQVTM; CDR2 reads ANQGSEA. The CDR3 length is 12 residues. The CDR3 DNA follows: TGCAGCGTTGAGTTCAGCCAAGAGACCCAGTACTTC. As protein: CSVEFSQETQYF.

This clone was observed a handful of times. The chain has TRBV6-4 and TRBJ2-1; D is ambiguous. The germline gives CDR1 MRHNA, CDR2 SNTAGT. The CDR3 runs 13 residues. Trimming removed 2 bases at V and 5 bases at J, with 7 bases between. The CDR3 nucleotides read TGTGCCAGCAGTGACAGGGTCGACAATGAGCAGTTCTTC. This encodes CASSDRVDNEQFF.

This chain links TRBV11-2 with TRBJ2-7; D is uncertain. The V end lost 1 base, the J end lost 1 base, and 5 bases lay between the germline ends. CDR3 length: 13 amino acids. CDR1 and CDR2 (germline): SGHAT, FQNNGV. The CDR3 spells CASSLGRSYEQYF. The CDR3 coding sequence is TGTGCCAGCAGCTTAGGCAGATCCTACGAGCAGTACTTC.

The V and J genes are TRBV25-1 and TRBJ1-2; possible D gene TRBD1, 5 bases. The germline V gene encodes CDR1 MGHDK and CDR2 SYGVNS. The CDR3 sequence is 15 residues long. V was shortened by 3 bases and J by 4 bases, with 15 bases between the two germline ends. CDR3 coding DNA: TGTGCCAGCAGTGATCACAGCCCTGGGGGCTATGGCTACACCTTC. Protein product: CASSDHSPGGYGYTF.

This chain links TRBV5-4 with TRBJ2-2, with TRBD1 matching over 9 bases. V trimming: 4 bases; J trimming: 6 bases; junction bases outside the gene matches: 4. The CDR3 sequence is 14 residues long. Germline CDR1 reads SGHNT; CDR2 reads YYREEE (reference sequence). CDR3 DNA: TGTGCCAGCAGCCGGGACAGGGCTGCCGGGGAGCTGTTTTTT. As protein: CASSRDRAAGELFF.

This clone has just a few counts. The V call is TRBV5-1, the J call TRBJ2-2, with a possible D match to TRBD1 (6 bases). Germline V lookup: CDR1 SGHRS, CDR2 YFSETQ. V shed 2 bases and J shed 5 bases, with 16 bases lying between them. The CDR3 has 16 amino acids. The CDR3 DNA is TGCGCCAGCAGCTTTAGTGTGCAGGGGAAGACCGGGGAGCTGTTTTTT. Translating it yields CASSFSVQGKTGELFF.

The rearrangement joins TRBV7-2 to TRBJ1-3; D remains unclear. The CDR3 length is 15 residues. Trimming cost V 5 bases and J 0 bases, with 11 bases left between them. The germline CDR1 and CDR2 sequences are SGHTA and FQGNSA. The CDR3 nucleotides read TGTGCCAGCAGCCCCGGGGTAGGCTCTGGAAACACCATATATTTT. Translation: CASSPGVGSGNTIYF.

The chain couples TRBV9 to TRBJ2-2; D is possibly TRBD2 (6 bases). The CDR3 is made up of 16 amino acids. Germline loops: CDR1 SGDLS, CDR2 YYNGEE. Trimming took 0 bases from V and 4 from J, leaving 13 bases between them. The CDR3 sequence is CASSVEASVGTGELFF. Written as DNA, the CDR3 is TGTGCCAGCAGCGTAGAGGCTAGCGTAGGCACCGGGGAGCTGTTTTTT.

This chain joins TRBV2 and TRBJ1-5, with D possibly being TRBD1 (6 bases). The CDR3 is 15 residues long. Trimming pared 3 bases from V and 5 bases from J, leaving 14 bases between. The germline V gene encodes CDR1 SNHLY and CDR2 FYNNEI. The CDR3 DNA reads TGTGCCAGCAGTGAGGTTCGGGGGGCTCATCAGCCCCAGCATTTT. It is translated as CASSEVRGAHQPQHF.

This clone was observed a few times. The chain carries TRBV6-1 and TRBJ1-1; possible D gene TRBD1, 6 bases. Germline CDR1 reads MNHNS; CDR2 reads SASEGT. This CDR3 region has 13 residues. V was shortened by 6 bases and J by 3 bases, with 11 bases between the two germline ends. CDR3 sequence reads: CASSRQEHTEAFF. DNA for the CDR3: TGTGCCAGCAGCAGACAGGAACACACTGAAGCTTTCTTT.

With respect to this clone: The sample contains more than one DNA sequence encoding this CDR3. This chain connects TRBV18 to TRBJ1-1, with D unresolved. Trimming removed 2 bases at V and 1 base at J, with 5 bases between. The V gene's germline CDR1 is KGHSH and CDR2 LQKENI. CDR3 length: 13 amino acids. The chain's CDR3 is CASSPSENTEAFF. CDR3 in DNA: TGTGCCAGCTCACCAAGCGAGAACACTGAAGCTTTCTTT.

This clone was found a few times. This chain joins TRBV29-1 and TRBJ2-1; 7 positions agree with TRBD1. V was pared by 6 bases and J by 7 bases, with 9 bases of the junction left unmatched. This CDR3 is built from 13 residues. The germline V gene encodes CDR1 SQVTM and CDR2 ANQGSEA. DNA of the CDR3: TGCAGCGTCCTGAGACAGGGTGTAAATGAGCAGTTCTTC. It translates to CSVLRQGVNEQFF.

This sequence joins TRBV29-1 and TRBJ1-1; 8 bases fit TRBD1. This CDR3 is 15 amino acids long. Unmatched junction bases numbered 9, after V lost 0 bases and J lost 6 bases. Germline V CDR1 and CDR2: SQVTM, ANQGSEA. The CDR3 spells CSVEDRLAGGSEAFF. The DNA of the CDR3 is TGCAGCGTTGAAGATCGTTTAGCAGGGGGCTCTGAAGCTTTCTTT. Supplemented by reference TRBV29-1 and TRBJ1-1, the full variable domain reads SAVISQKPSRDICQRGTSLTIQCQVDSQVTMMFWYRQQPGQSLTLIATANQGSEATYESGFVIDKFPISRPNLTFSTLTVSNMSPEDSSIYLCSVEDRLAGGSEAFFGQGTRLTVV.

This clone appeared a few times. The sample holds other DNA sequences that translate to the same CDR3. The V gene is TRBV2, the J gene TRBJ1-1; 7 bases are a match to TRBD1. With V trimmed by 5 bases and J by 1 base, 4 bases remained unmatched. This CDR3 is 14 amino acids long. Germline V lookup: CDR1 SNHLY, CDR2 FYNNEI. The CDR3 loop reads CASSTRQGNTEAFF. The CDR3 bases are TGTGCCAGCAGTACACGACAGGGGAACACTGAAGCTTTCTTT.

The gene calls are TRBV5-1 and TRBJ1-1; 8 positions agree with TRBD1. V trimming: 0 bases; J trimming: 7 bases; junction bases outside the gene matches: 5. The CDR3 covers 14 residues. The germline V gene encodes CDR1 SGHRS and CDR2 YFSETQ. The DNA of the CDR3 is TGCGCCAGCAGCTTGGACCAGGGGGCGCTTGAAGCTTTCTTT. Protein product: CASSLDQGALEAFF. Drawing the rest from reference TRBV5-1 and TRBJ1-1, the complete variable domain is KAGVTQTPRYLIKTRGQQVTLSCSPISGHRSVSWYQQTPGQGLQFLFEYFSETQRNKGNFPGRFSGRQFSNSRSEMNVSTLELGDSALYLCASSLDQGALEAFFGQGTRLTVV.

This clone was detected only a few times. The CDR3 DNA is TGTGCCAGCGCCCCCCCGACCGCGGGAAACATTCAGTACTTC. This gives the protein CASAPPTAGNIQYF. The V call is TRBV2, the J call TRBJ2-4, with D possibly matching TRBD2 (5 bases). Looked up from germline, CDR1 is SNHLY and CDR2 is FYNNEI. The CDR3 sequence is 14 residues long. V lost 8 bases to trimming and J lost 6 bases, with 17 bases between them.